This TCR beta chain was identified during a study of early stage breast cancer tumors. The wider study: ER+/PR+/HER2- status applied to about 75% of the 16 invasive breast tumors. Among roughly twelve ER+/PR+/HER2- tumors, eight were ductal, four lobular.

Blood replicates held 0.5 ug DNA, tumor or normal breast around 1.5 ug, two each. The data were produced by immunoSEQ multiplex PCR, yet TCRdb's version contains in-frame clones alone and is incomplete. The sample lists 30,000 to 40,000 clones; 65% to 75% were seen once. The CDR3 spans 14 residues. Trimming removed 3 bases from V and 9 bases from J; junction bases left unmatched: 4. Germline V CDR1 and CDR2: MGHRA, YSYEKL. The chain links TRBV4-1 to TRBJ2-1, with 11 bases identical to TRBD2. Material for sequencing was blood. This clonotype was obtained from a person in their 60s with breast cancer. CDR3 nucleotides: TGCGCCAGCAGCCAGGGACTAGCGGAGATTGAGCAGTTCTTC. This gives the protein CASSQGLAEIEQFF.